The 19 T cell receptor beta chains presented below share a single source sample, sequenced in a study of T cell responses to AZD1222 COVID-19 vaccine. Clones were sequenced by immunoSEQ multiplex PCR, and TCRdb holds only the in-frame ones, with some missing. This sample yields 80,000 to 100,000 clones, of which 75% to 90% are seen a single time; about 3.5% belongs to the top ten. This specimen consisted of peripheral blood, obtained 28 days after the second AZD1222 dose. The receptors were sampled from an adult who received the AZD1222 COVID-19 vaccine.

CDR3 protein: CASSLYSSYEQYF. Written as DNA, the CDR3 is TGTGCCAGCAGTTTATACAGTTCCTACGAGCAGTACTTC. V gene TRBV28 combines with J gene TRBJ2-7; no firm D call. The CDR3 is made up of 13 amino acids. Trimming removed 1 base from V and 1 base from J, with 5 bases in between. The germline CDR1 and CDR2 sequences are MDHEN and SYDVKM.

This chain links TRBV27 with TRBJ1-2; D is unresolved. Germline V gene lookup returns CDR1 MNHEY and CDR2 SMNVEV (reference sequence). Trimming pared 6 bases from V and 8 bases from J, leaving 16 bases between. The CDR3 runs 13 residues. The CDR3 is CASRLPGAGGYTF. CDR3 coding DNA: TGTGCCAGCAGACTTCCGGGAGCCGGGGGCTACACCTTC.

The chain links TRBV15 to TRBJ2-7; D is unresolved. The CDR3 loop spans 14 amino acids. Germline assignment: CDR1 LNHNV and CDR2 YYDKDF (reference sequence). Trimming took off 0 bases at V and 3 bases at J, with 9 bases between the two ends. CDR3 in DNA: TGTGCCACCAGCAGAGAGGTCACACGCTACGAGCAGTACTTC. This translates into CATSREVTRYEQYF.

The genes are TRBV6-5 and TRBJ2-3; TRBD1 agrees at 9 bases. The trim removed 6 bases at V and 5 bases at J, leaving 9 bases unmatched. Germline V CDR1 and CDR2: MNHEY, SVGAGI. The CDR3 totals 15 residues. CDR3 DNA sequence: TGTGCCAGCAGGGGGGACAGGGCAGAGAAAGATACGCAGTATTTT. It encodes CASRGDRAEKDTQYF.

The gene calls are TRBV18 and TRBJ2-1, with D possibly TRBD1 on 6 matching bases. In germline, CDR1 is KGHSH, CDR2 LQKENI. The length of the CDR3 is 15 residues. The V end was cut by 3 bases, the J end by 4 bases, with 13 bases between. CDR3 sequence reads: CASSPSGQRYNEQFF. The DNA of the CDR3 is TGTGCCAGCTCACCGTCGGGACAAAGATACAATGAGCAGTTCTTC.

CDR3 amino acids: CASSGTGTGQSHSNQPQHF. CDR3 sequence (DNA): TGTGCCAGCAGCGGAACCGGGACAGGGCAATCCCATAGCAATCAGCCCCAGCATTTT. The genes are TRBV21-1 and TRBJ1-5; TRBD1, the D gene given by the table, was not confirmed from the DNA. TRBV21-1 is described as a pseudogene. The CDR3 runs 19 residues.

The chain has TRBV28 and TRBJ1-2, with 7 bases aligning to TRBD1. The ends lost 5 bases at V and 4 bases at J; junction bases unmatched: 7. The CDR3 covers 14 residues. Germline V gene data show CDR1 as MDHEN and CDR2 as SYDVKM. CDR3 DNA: TGTGCCAGCAGTCTCCAGACAGGGATCTATGGCTACACCTTC. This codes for CASSLQTGIYGYTF.

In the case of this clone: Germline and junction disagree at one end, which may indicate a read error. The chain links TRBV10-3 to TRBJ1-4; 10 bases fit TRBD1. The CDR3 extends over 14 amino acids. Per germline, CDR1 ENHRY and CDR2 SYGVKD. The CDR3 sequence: CATSTTGGGEKLFF. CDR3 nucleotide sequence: TGTGCCACCAGTACGACAGGGGGCGGTGAAAAACTGTTTTTT.

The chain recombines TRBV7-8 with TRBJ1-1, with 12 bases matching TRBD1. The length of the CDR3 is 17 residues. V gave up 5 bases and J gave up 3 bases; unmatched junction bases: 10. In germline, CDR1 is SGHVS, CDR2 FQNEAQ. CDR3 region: CASSIPGQGASDTEAFF. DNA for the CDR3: TGTGCCAGCAGCATCCCGGGACAGGGGGCGTCAGACACTGAAGCTTTCTTT.

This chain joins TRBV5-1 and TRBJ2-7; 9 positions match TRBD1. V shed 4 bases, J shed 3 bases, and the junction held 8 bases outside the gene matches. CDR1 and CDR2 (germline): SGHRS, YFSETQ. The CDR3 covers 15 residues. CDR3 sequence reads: CASSPTGGRDYEQYF. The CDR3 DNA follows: TGCGCCAGCAGCCCGACAGGGGGTAGGGACTACGAGCAGTACTTC.

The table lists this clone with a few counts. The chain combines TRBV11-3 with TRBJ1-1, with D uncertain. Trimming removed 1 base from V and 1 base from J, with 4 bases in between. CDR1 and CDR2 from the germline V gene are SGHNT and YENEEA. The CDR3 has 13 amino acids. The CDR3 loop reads CASSLVQNTEAFF. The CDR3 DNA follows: TGTGCCAGCAGCTTAGTTCAGAACACTGAAGCTTTCTTT.

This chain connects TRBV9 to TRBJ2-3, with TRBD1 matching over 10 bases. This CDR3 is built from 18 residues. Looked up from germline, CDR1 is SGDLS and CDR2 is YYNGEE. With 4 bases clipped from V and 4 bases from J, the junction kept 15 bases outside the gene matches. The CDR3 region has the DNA TGTGCCAGCAGCCCCCGGGCTACGGGACAGGGGATTTCAGATACGCAGTATTTT. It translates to CASSPRATGQGISDTQYF.

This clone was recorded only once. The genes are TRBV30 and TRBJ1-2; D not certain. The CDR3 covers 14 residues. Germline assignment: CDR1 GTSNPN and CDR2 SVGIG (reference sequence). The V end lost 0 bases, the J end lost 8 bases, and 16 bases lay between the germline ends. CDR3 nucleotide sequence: TGTGCCTGGAGTGTTAACGGCAGGATCGGAGGCTACACCTTC. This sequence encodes CAWSVNGRIGGYTF.

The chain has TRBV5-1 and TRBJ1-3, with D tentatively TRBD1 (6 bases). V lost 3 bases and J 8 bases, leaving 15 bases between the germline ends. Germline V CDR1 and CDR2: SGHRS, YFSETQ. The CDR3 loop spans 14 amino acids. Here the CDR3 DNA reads TGCGCCAGCAGCTCAGGGGCAGGGAAGGACACCATATATTTT. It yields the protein CASSSGAGKDTIYF.

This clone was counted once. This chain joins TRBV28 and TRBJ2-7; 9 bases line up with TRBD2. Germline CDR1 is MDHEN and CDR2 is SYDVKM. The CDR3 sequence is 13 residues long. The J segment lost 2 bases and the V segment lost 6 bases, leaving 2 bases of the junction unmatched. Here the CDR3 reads CASRTSGPYEQYF. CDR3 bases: TGTGCCAGCAGGACTAGCGGTCCCTACGAGCAGTACTTC.

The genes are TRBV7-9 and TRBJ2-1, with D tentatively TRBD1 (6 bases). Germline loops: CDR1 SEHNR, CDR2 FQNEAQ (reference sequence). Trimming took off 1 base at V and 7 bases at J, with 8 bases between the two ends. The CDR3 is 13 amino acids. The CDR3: CASSLGGRNEQFF. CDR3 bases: TGTGCCAGCAGCTTAGGGGGGCGAAATGAGCAGTTCTTC.

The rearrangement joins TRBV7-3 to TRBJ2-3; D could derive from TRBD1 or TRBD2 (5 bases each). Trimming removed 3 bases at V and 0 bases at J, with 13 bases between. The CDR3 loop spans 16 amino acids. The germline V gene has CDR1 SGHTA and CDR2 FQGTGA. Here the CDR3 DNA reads TGTGCCAGCAGCTTGGGACCCCGAGGCAGCACAGATACGCAGTATTTT. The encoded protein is CASSLGPRGSTDTQYF.

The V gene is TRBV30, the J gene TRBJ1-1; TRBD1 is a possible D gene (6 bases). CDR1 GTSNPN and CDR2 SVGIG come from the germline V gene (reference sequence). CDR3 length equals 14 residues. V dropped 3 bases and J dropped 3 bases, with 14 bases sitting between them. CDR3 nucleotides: TGTGCCTGGAGCCCAGGGGACACCTACACTGAAGCTTTCTTT. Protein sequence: CAWSPGDTYTEAFF. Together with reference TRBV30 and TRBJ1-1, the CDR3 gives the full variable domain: SQTIHQWPATLVQPVGSPLSLECTVEGTSNPNLYWYRQAAGRGLQLLFYSVGIGQISSEVPQNLSASRPQDRQFILSSKKLLLSDSGFYLCAWSPGDTYTEAFFGQGTRLTVV.

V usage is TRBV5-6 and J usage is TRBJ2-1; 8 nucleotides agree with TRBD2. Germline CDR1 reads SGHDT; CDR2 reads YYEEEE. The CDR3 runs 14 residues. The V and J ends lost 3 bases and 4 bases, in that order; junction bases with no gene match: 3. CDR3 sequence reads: CASSSLAEYNEQFF. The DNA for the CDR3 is TGTGCCAGCAGCTCACTAGCGGAATACAATGAGCAGTTCTTC.